This entry concerns a single T cell receptor beta chain. The repertoire was sequenced with immunoSEQ multiplex PCR; TCRdb's copy has only in-frame clones and lacks some. The data show under 80,000 clones, with 80% to 95% seen just once and about 2.5% held by the top ten. The data were taken from a study of T cell changes during pregnancy in multiple sclerosis. Germline CDR1 reads MGHDK; CDR2 reads SYGVNS. V was pared by 3 bases and J by 8 bases, with 13 bases between. This CDR3 has 14 residues. The receptor comes from a female donor with multiple sclerosis, enrolled in a pregnancy study. This chain joins TRBV25-1 and TRBJ1-4; a possible D gene is TRBD1 (5 bases). Material: peripheral blood, obtained before pregnancy. DNA of the CDR3: TGTGCCAGCAGTGATGATAGGGGTCGGGAAAAACTGTTTTTT. Residues: CASSDDRGREKLFF.